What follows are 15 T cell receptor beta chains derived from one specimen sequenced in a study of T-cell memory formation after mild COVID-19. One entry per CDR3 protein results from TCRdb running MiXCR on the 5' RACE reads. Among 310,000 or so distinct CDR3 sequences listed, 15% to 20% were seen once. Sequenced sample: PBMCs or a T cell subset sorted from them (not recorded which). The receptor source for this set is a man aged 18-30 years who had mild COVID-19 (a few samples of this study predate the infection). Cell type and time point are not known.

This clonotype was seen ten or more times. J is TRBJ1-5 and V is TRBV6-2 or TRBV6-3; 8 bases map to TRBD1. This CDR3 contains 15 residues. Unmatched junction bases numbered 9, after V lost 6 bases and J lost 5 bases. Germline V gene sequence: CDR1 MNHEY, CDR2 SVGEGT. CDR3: CASSRTGWGHQPQHF. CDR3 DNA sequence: TGTGCCAGCAGCAGGACAGGGTGGGGGCATCAGCCCCAGCATTTT.

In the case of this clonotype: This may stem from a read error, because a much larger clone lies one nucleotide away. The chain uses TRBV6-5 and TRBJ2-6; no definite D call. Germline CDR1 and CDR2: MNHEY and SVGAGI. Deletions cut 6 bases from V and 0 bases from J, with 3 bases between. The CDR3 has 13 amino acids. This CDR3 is CASSASGANVLTF. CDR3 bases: TGTGCCAGCAGCGCCTCTGGGGCCAACGTCCTGACTTTC.

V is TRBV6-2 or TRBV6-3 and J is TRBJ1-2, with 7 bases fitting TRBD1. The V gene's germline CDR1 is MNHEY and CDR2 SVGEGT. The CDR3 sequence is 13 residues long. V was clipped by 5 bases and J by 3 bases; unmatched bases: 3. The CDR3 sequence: CASSEGQDYGYTF. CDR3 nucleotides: TGTGCCAGCAGTGAAGGACAGGACTATGGCTACACCTTC.

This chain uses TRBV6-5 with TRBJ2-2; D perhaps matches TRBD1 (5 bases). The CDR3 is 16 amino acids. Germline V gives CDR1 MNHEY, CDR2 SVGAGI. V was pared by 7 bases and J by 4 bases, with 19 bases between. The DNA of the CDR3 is TGTGCCAGCATCCCCATTGGGGCATTGGGCACCGGGGAGCTGTTTTTT. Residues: CASIPIGALGTGELFF.

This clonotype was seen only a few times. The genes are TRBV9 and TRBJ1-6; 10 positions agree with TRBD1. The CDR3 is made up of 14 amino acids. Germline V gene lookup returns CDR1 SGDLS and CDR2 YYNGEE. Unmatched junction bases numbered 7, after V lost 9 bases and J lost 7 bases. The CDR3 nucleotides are TGTGCCACCGCACGGGGACAGGGGAATTCACCCCTCCACTTT. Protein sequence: CATARGQGNSPLHF. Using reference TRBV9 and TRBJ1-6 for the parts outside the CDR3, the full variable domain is DSGVTQTPKHLITATGQRVTLRCSPRSGDLSVYWYQQSLDQGLQFLIQYYNGEERAKGNILERFSAQQFPDLHSELNLSSLELGDSALYFCATARGQGNSPLHFGNGTRLTVT.

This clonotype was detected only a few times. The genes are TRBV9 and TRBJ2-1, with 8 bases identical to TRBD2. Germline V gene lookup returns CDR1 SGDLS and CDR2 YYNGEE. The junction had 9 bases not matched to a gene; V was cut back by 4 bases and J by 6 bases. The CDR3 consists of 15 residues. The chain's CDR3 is CASSSSGGGLNEQFF. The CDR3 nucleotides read TGTGCCAGCAGCTCATCCGGGGGGGGTCTCAATGAGCAGTTCTTC.

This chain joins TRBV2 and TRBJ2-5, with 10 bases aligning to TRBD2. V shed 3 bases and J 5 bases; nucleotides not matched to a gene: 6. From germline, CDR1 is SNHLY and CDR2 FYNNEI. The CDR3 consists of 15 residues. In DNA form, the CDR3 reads TGTGCCAGCAGTGAGGCTAGCGGGGGCCCGGAGACCCAGTACTTC. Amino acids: CASSEASGGPETQYF.

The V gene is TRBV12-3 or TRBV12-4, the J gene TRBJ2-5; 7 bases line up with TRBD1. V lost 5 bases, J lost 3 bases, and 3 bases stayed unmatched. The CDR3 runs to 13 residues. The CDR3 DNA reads TGTGCCAGCAGTAGGGACAGAAAAGAGACCCAGTACTTC. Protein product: CASSRDRKETQYF.

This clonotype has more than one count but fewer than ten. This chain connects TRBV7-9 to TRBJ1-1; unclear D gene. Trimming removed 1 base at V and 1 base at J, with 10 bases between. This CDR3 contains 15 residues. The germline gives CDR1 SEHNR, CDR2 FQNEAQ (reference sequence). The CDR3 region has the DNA TGTGCCAGCAGCTTAGTGGTGACGGGGAACACTGAAGCTTTCTTT. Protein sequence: CASSLVVTGNTEAFF. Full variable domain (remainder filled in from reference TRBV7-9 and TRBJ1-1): DTGVSQNPRHKITKRGQNVTFRCDPISEHNRLYWYRQTLGQGPEFLTYFQNEAQLEKSRLLSDRFSAERPKGSFSTLEIQRTEQGDSAMYLCASSLVVTGNTEAFFGQGTRLTVV.

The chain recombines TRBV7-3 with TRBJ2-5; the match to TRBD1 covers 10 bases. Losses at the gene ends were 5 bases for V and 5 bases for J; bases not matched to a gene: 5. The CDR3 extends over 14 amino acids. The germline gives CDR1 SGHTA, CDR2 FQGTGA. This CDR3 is CASSATGGLETQYF. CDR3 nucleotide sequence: TGTGCCAGCAGCGCGACAGGGGGCCTGGAGACCCAGTACTTC.

CDR3 amino acids: CASRLSDTQYF. As DNA, the CDR3 is TGTGCCAGCCGACTGAGCGATACGCAGTATTTT. The V and J genes are TRBV6-5 and TRBJ2-3; the D is unclear. This CDR3 contains 11 residues. Trimming shortened V by 8 bases and J by 6 bases, and 9 bases separated the two germline ends. Germline-derived CDR1 and CDR2 are MNHEY and SVGAGI.

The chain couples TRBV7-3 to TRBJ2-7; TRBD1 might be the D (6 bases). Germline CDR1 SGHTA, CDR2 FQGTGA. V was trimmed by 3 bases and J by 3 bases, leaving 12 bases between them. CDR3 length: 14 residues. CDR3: CASSFRDILYEQYV. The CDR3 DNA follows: TGTGCCAGCAGCTTCCGGGACATACTCTACGAGCAGTACGTC.

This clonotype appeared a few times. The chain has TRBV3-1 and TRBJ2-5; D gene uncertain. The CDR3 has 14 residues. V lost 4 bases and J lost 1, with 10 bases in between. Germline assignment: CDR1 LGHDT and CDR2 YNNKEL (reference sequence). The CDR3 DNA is TGTGCCAGCAGCCCTACTTGGATCCAAGAGACCCAGTACTTC. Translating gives CASSPTWIQETQYF.

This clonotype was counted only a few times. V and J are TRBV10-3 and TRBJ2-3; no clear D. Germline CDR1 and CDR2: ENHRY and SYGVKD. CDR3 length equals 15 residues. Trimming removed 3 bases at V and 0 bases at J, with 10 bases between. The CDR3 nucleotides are TGTGCCATCAGTGAAGGAGACTTCAGCACAGATACGCAGTATTTT. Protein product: CAISEGDFSTDTQYF.

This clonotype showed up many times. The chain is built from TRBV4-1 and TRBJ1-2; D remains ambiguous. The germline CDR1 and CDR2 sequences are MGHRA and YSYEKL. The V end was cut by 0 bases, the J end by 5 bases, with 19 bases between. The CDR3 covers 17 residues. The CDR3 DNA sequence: TGCGCCAGCAGCCAAGAGGGGATGGAGGGAGCTACGTATGGCTACACCTTC. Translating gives CASSQEGMEGATYGYTF.